This TCR beta chain was captured by sequencing in a study of control samples from healthy donors and cancer patients. Assay: immunoSEQ multiplex PCR; the TCRdb copy retains only in-frame clones and omits some. The sample gives about 89,000 clones, approximately 87% of which show up once; 2.1% is in the top ten. The ends were cut back, 3 bases at V and 6 bases at J, with 3 bases in the middle. This CDR3 comprises 11 residues. The sequencing input was blood. This rearrangement joins TRBV12-3 or TRBV12-4 to TRBJ2-4, with D unresolved. This receptor was obtained from a woman aged 35 to 49 in good health. The CDR3 region is CASSFGNIQYF. CDR3 DNA sequence: TGTGCCAGCAGTTTTGGAAACATTCAGTACTTC.